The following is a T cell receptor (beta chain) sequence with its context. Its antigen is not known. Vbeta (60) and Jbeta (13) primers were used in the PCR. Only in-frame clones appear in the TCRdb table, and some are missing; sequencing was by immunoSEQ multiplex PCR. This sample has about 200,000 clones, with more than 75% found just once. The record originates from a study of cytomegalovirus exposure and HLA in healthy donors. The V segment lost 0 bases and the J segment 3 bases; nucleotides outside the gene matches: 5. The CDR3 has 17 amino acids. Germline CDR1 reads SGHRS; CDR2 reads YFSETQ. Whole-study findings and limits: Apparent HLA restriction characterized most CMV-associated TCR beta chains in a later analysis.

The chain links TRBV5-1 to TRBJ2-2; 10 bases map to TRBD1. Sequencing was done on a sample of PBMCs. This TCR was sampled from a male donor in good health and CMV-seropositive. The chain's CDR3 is CASSLGPGQGYTGELFF. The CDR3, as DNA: TGCGCCAGCAGCTTGGGTCCGGGACAGGGGTACACCGGGGAGCTGTTTTTT.